These 17 T cell receptor beta chains were all obtained from the same sample, sequenced in a study of shared clonotypes between healthy human individuals (dated by TCRdb to about 2020). CD8 naive samples were CD45RO-negative cells positively selected for CCR7, giving a CD45RA+CCR7+ population that excluded TemRA cells. Receptor libraries were prepared by the immunoSEQ multiplex PCR assay. In TCRdb, the immuneACCESS table is reduced to in-frame sequences with V and J assigned. These tables do not hold every clone; where another copy was compared, an unresolved V gene accounts for under half, and the others remain unexplained. For this sample the table gives 800,000 or so clones, of which about 96% were detected only once. The top ten clonotypes cover about 0.22% of the sample. The sequencing input was naive CD8+ T cells sorted from blood. Sample cell subset or site, as interpreted from the label and publication: CD45RA+CCR7+. The receptors derive from a young man in good health.

V and J are TRBV4-1 and TRBJ1-3; D perhaps matches TRBD1 (5 bases). The CDR3 is 15 residues long. V shed 5 bases and J shed 1 base, with 12 bases lying between them. The germline V gene encodes CDR1 MGHRA and CDR2 YSYEKL. The CDR3 bases are TGCGCCAGCAGCAGATACTCAGGGTCTGGAAACACCATATATTTT. Encoded protein: CASSRYSGSGNTIYF.

V usage is TRBV19 and J usage is TRBJ2-1; D unclear. This CDR3 contains 15 residues. V was pared by 7 bases and J by 8 bases, with 21 bases between. The germline V gene encodes CDR1 LNHDA and CDR2 SQIVND (reference sequence). CDR3 sequence (DNA): TGTGCCAGTACCCCATCCGGCTTTAGCCCGGATGAGCAGTTCTTC. It yields the protein CASTPSGFSPDEQFF.

V gene TRBV6-1 combines with J gene TRBJ1-3, with a possible D match to TRBD1 (5 bases). Trimming pared 7 bases from V and 8 bases from J, leaving 21 bases between. CDR3 length: 15 amino acids. The germline CDR1 and CDR2 sequences are MNHNS and SASEGT. This CDR3 is CASTGWQGLADTIYF. CDR3 nucleotides: TGTGCCAGCACAGGATGGCAGGGATTGGCGGACACCATATATTTT.

The chain carries TRBV14 and TRBJ1-3, with a possible D match to TRBD1 (5 bases). Trimming took 3 bases from V and 3 from J, leaving 15 bases between them. The CDR3 contains 16 residues. Germline V gives CDR1 SGHDN, CDR2 FVKESK. CDR3 amino acids: CASSHPGTSDGNTIYF. The CDR3 nucleotides read TGTGCCAGCAGCCATCCCGGGACGTCGGATGGAAACACCATATATTTT.

V and J are TRBV6-5 and TRBJ2-1, with TRBD1 matching over 9 bases. CDR3 size: 15 residues. The V and J ends lost 2 bases and 3 bases, in that order; junction bases with no gene match: 2. Looked up from germline, CDR1 is MNHEY and CDR2 is SVGAGI. CDR3 region: CASSYGTGFYNEQFF. DNA of the CDR3: TGTGCCAGCAGTTACGGGACAGGGTTCTACAATGAGCAGTTCTTC.

As regards this clone: This sample includes further DNA sequences coding for the same CDR3. The chain carries TRBV9 and TRBJ2-1; D gene uncertain. The CDR3 has 12 residues. The germline CDR1 and CDR2 sequences are SGDLS and YYNGEE. Trimming cost V 3 bases and J 3 bases, with 4 bases left between them. CDR3 loop: CASSAGYNEQFF. The CDR3 DNA follows: TGTGCCAGCAGCGCGGGCTACAATGAGCAGTTCTTC. Full variable domain (remainder filled in from reference TRBV9 and TRBJ2-1): DSGVTQTPKHLITATGQRVTLRCSPRSGDLSVYWYQQSLDQGLQFLIQYYNGEERAKGNILERFSAQQFPDLHSELNLSSLELGDSALYFCASSAGYNEQFFGPGTRLTVL.

The gene calls are TRBV25-1 and TRBJ2-1; 10 bases are shared with TRBD2. The CDR3 contains 18 residues. The V and J ends lost 3 bases and 7 bases, in that order; junction bases with no gene match: 15. Germline V gives CDR1 MGHDK, CDR2 SYGVNS. CDR3 nucleotides: TGTGCCAGCAGTGACGGGAAGCTAGCGGGAGAATTCCCGAATGAGCAGTTCTTC. It translates to CASSDGKLAGEFPNEQFF.

The chain recombines TRBV4-1 with TRBJ2-7, with no clear D. CDR3 length: 12 amino acids. V shed 8 bases and J shed 0 bases, with 8 bases lying between them. The germline V gene has CDR1 MGHRA and CDR2 YSYEKL. The CDR3 sequence: CASAAGSYEQYF. In DNA form, the CDR3 reads TGCGCCAGCGCGGCTGGCTCCTACGAGCAGTACTTC.

The V and J genes are TRBV11-2 and TRBJ2-2; D may be TRBD1 or TRBD2 (6 bases each). Germline values: CDR1 SGHAT, CDR2 FQNNGV. The V end was cut by 3 bases, the J end by 5 bases, with 19 bases between. The CDR3 contains 17 residues. The CDR3 loop is CASSFFSGAGYTGELFF. CDR3 sequence (DNA): TGTGCCAGCAGCTTCTTTTCGGGGGCGGGATATACCGGGGAGCTGTTTTTT.

J is TRBJ2-7 and V is TRBV27, with a weak D call TRBD1 (7 bases). Looked up from germline, CDR1 is MNHEY and CDR2 is SMNVEV (reference sequence). Trimming removed 5 bases at V and 0 bases at J, with 14 bases between. There are 15 residues in the CDR3. Here the CDR3 reads CASSGGTAVSYEQYF. The CDR3 coding sequence is TGTGCCAGCAGTGGGGGGACAGCCGTCTCCTACGAGCAGTACTTC.

About this clone: Other DNA sequences in this sample translate to the same CDR3. The rearrangement links TRBV27 to TRBJ2-7; 8 bases fit TRBD1. The CDR3 spans 12 residues. V shed 5 bases, J shed 5 bases, and the junction held 2 bases outside the gene matches. Germline loops: CDR1 MNHEY, CDR2 SMNVEV (reference sequence). This CDR3 reads CASSLQGDEQYF. CDR3 DNA: TGTGCCAGCAGTCTACAGGGGGACGAGCAGTACTTC.

The chain couples TRBV19 to TRBJ1-1; no reliable D call. CDR3 length: 14 amino acids. Trimming pared 8 bases from V and 5 bases from J, leaving 18 bases between. Germline CDR1 and CDR2: LNHDA and SQIVND (reference sequence). CDR3 in amino acids: CASSVAGRRTEAFF. CDR3 in DNA: TGTGCCAGTTCCGTAGCCGGGCGGAGGACTGAAGCTTTCTTT.

The genes are TRBV6-1 and TRBJ1-1; 8 positions agree with TRBD1. This CDR3 is 20 amino acids long. V lost 4 bases to trimming and J lost 0 bases; unmatched junction nucleotides: 19. Per germline, CDR1 MNHNS and CDR2 SASEGT. CDR3 amino acids: CASSALRSVGRGRMNTEAFF. The CDR3, as DNA: TGTGCCAGCAGTGCCCTCCGATCTGTGGGCAGGGGGCGCATGAACACTGAAGCTTTCTTT.

The V call is TRBV6-6, the J call TRBJ1-5; the D gene is possibly TRBD1 (6 bases). This CDR3 is built from 15 residues. Germline V gene lookup returns CDR1 MNHNY and CDR2 SVGAGI (reference sequence). Deletions cut 5 bases from V and 7 bases from J, with 18 bases between. The CDR3 loop is CASSARGGGVQPQHF. Here the CDR3 DNA reads TGTGCCAGCAGTGCCCGGGGGGGCGGAGTACAGCCCCAGCATTTT.

The V gene is TRBV9, the J gene TRBJ2-1, with D uncertain. Germline assignment: CDR1 SGDLS and CDR2 YYNGEE. Trimming removed 4 bases from V and 7 bases from J, with 21 bases in between. The length of the CDR3 is 16 residues. CDR3 sequence reads: CASSLYGQPSENEQFF. As DNA, the CDR3 is TGTGCCAGCAGCTTGTATGGCCAACCCTCTGAGAATGAGCAGTTCTTC. Using reference TRBV9 and TRBJ2-1 for the parts outside the CDR3, the full variable domain is DSGVTQTPKHLITATGQRVTLRCSPRSGDLSVYWYQQSLDQGLQFLIQYYNGEERAKGNILERFSAQQFPDLHSELNLSSLELGDSALYFCASSLYGQPSENEQFFGPGTRLTVL.

The rearrangement joins TRBV6-1 to TRBJ2-1; D possibly corresponds to TRBD1 (5 bases). The CDR3 spans 18 residues. Looked up from germline, CDR1 is MNHNS and CDR2 is SASEGT. V lost 3 bases and J 8 bases, leaving 26 bases between the germline ends. The CDR3 protein is CASSDALALRVLGDEQFF. The DNA of the CDR3 is TGTGCCAGCAGTGATGCTCTCGCTCTCCGGGTCTTAGGGGATGAGCAGTTCTTC.

The J gene is TRBJ2-1, the V gene TRBV7-9; perhaps TRBD2 as D (6 bases). Germline V gene sequence: CDR1 SEHNR, CDR2 FQNEAQ (reference sequence). The CDR3 contains 14 residues. V lost 3 bases and J lost 3, with 9 bases in between. The CDR3 DNA follows: TGTGCCAGCAGCTTCCCGGAGGGCTACAATGAGCAGTTCTTC. Translating gives CASSFPEGYNEQFF.